Sequencing of this T cell receptor beta chain was carried out in a study of T cell responses to AZD1222 COVID-19 vaccine. Study observations and caveats: Donors skewed white British and female; clonal diversity was possibly underestimated.

Only in-frame clones appear in the TCRdb table, and some are missing; sequencing was by immunoSEQ multiplex PCR. The data contain some 140,000 clones, roughly 90% of them seen just once; the ten biggest clones take up 1.9%. About this clone itself: Its matching antigen is unknown.

The sequence was obtained from an adult in good health. Sequences were derived from peripheral blood, sampled on day 0 of AZD1222 vaccination.

CDR3 DNA sequence: TGTGCCAGCAGTTCCCACCGGGGGGAGAGCTATGGCTACACCTTC. Translating it yields CASSSHRGESYGYTF. The rearrangement links TRBV27 to TRBJ1-2, with D possibly TRBD1 on 5 matching bases. V was shortened by 4 bases and J by 4 bases, with 16 bases between the two germline ends. Germline-derived CDR1 and CDR2 are MNHEY and SMNVEV (reference sequence). The CDR3 is 15 amino acids.